These 11 T cell receptor beta chains were all obtained from the same sample, sequenced in a study of CD8 T cell repertoires and HIV-1 epitope variants. Clones were sequenced by immunoSEQ multiplex PCR, and TCRdb holds only the in-frame ones, with some missing. The sample includes about 90,000 clones, 60% to 80% of them seen just once. The material sequenced was uncultured baseline CD8+ T cells from peripheral blood mononuclear cells (PBMCs). The source is a male donor with HIV.

The V and J genes are TRBV27 and TRBJ1-1; D is unclear. Trimming cost V 0 bases and J 1 base, with 12 bases left between them. The germline V gene encodes CDR1 MNHEY and CDR2 SMNVEV (reference sequence). This CDR3 region has 16 residues. The CDR3 coding sequence is TGTGCCAGCAGTTTATCCCAAGTCGGGTGGAACACTGAAGCTTTCTTT. It specifies CASSLSQVGWNTEAFF.

This clone has only one observation. The chain recombines TRBV7-9 with TRBJ1-1; 8 positions agree with TRBD1. The CDR3 loop spans 14 amino acids. V was pared by 5 bases and J by 6 bases, with 8 bases of the junction left unmatched. Germline CDR1 is SEHNR and CDR2 is FQNEAQ (reference sequence). This chain's CDR3 is CASSAPDRAAEAFF. The CDR3 DNA reads as TGTGCCAGCAGCGCCCCGGACAGGGCGGCTGAAGCTTTCTTT.

V usage is TRBV5-6 and J usage is TRBJ2-7; 9 nucleotides agree with TRBD1. Per germline, CDR1 SGHDT and CDR2 YYEEEE. The CDR3 length is 13 residues. Trimming cost V 5 bases and J 5 bases; bases outside gene matches: 5. The CDR3 DNA is TGTGCCAGCAGTCGGGGACAGGGTGACGAGCAGTACTTC. This sequence encodes CASSRGQGDEQYF.

The CDR3: CASSRTGGKYNSEQYF. The CDR3 nucleotides read TGCGCCAGCAGCCGGACAGGGGGCAAGTATAATAGCGAGCAGTACTTC. The V and J genes are TRBV5-1 and TRBJ2-7; 11 positions match TRBD1. Germline loops: CDR1 SGHRS, CDR2 YFSETQ. CDR3 length equals 16 residues. Germline trimming cut 4 bases from V and 6 bases from J; bases unmatched to any gene: 12. The full variable domain, completed using reference TRBV5-1 and TRBJ2-7, is KAGVTQTPRYLIKTRGQQVTLSCSPISGHRSVSWYQQTPGQGLQFLFEYFSETQRNKGNFPGRFSGRQFSNSRSEMNVSTLELGDSALYLCASSRTGGKYNSEQYFGPGTRLTVT.

This clone showed up just once. The gene calls are TRBV7-9 and TRBJ2-5; TRBD2 matches at 8 bases. This CDR3 has 17 amino acids. Germline lookup yields CDR1 SEHNR and CDR2 FQNEAQ (reference sequence). The trim removed 5 bases at V and 5 bases at J, leaving 16 bases unmatched. CDR3 sequence: CASSPRSRGGSGETQYF. The DNA of the CDR3 is TGTGCCAGCAGCCCCCGCTCCCGCGGGGGGAGTGGGGAGACCCAGTACTTC.

The CDR3 DNA reads as TGTGCCAGCTCCGGGACAGGGGGTGGAAACACCATATATTTT. Translating gives CASSGTGGGNTIYF. This rearrangement joins TRBV9 to TRBJ1-3; 11 bases agree with TRBD1. In germline, CDR1 is SGDLS, CDR2 YYNGEE. CDR3 length equals 14 residues. V gave up 7 bases and J gave up 3 bases; unmatched junction bases: 3. Full variable domain (remainder filled in from reference TRBV9 and TRBJ1-3): DSGVTQTPKHLITATGQRVTLRCSPRSGDLSVYWYQQSLDQGLQFLIQYYNGEERAKGNILERFSAQQFPDLHSELNLSSLELGDSALYFCASSGTGGGNTIYFGEGSWLTVV.

The V and J genes are TRBV6-1 and TRBJ1-4, with 8 bases identical to TRBD1. This CDR3 has 16 amino acids. Germline values: CDR1 MNHNS, CDR2 SASEGT. Losses at the gene ends were 2 bases for V and 3 bases for J; bases not matched to a gene: 5. Written as DNA, the CDR3 is TGTGCCAGCAGTGAAAGCGTGACAGGGGCTAATGAAAAACTGTTTTTT. Protein: CASSESVTGANEKLFF.

This sequence joins TRBV2 and TRBJ2-1; 7 positions agree with TRBD1. The CDR3 sequence is 13 residues long. The V gene's germline CDR1 is SNHLY and CDR2 FYNNEI. The V and J ends lost 10 bases and 6 bases, in that order; junction bases with no gene match: 9. The CDR3 protein is CATHRDSPNEQFF. CDR3 coding DNA: TGTGCCACCCATCGGGACAGTCCCAATGAGCAGTTCTTC.

The chain uses TRBV7-9 and TRBJ2-5; tentatively, D is TRBD1 (5 bases). V lost 5 bases to trimming and J lost 2 bases, with 12 bases between them. CDR1 SEHNR and CDR2 FQNEAQ come from the germline V gene (reference sequence). The CDR3 is 14 amino acids. The CDR3 bases are TGTGCCAGCAGCCTCTCCGACAGACAAGAGACCCAGTACTTC. It encodes CASSLSDRQETQYF.

The V gene is TRBV25-1, the J gene TRBJ2-1; D may be TRBD1 (6 bases). V was pared by 3 bases and J by 14 bases, with 11 bases between. Germline CDR1 and CDR2: MGHDK and SYGVNS. The CDR3 is 11 residues long. CDR3 residues: CASSEVSGEFF. The CDR3 DNA follows: TGTGCCAGCAGTGAGGTGTCAGGGGAGTTCTTC.

The chain joins TRBV9 to TRBJ2-6; D not certain. Between the trimmed V and J ends, which lost 0 bases and 2 bases, there was a span of 6 bases. Germline V gene data show CDR1 as SGDLS and CDR2 as YYNGEE. This CDR3 spans 15 amino acids. The CDR3 here is CASSVGAAGANVLTF. The CDR3 DNA reads as TGTGCCAGCAGCGTAGGGGCAGCTGGGGCCAACGTCCTGACTTTC.